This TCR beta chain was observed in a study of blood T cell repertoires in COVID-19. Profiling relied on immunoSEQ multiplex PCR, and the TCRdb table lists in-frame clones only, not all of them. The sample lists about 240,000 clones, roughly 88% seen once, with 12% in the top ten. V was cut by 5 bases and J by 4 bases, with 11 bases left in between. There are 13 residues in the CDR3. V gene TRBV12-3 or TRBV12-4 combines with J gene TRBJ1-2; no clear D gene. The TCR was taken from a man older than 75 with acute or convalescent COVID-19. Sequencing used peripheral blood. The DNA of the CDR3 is TGTGCCAGCAGTAACAGTCTAGCCTATGGCTACACCTTC. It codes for CASSNSLAYGYTF.